This entry lists 29 T cell receptor beta chains sequenced from one sample in a study of T cell repertoires in cytomegalovirus infection (dated 2019 in TCRdb). No antigens are known for them. The sequencer was an Illumina HiSeq 1500. TCRdb trimmed the raw reads at Q25, called clones with MiXCR and kept productive beta chains. Each entry is one CDR3 protein sequence, shown with its most common DNA and genes. The sample yields some 940,000 distinct CDR3 sequences; around 29% were counted once. Over 12% of the sample is held by the ten biggest clonotypes. The sample's treatment or condition label is to be understood as: in vitro stimulation with specific CMV peptide epitopes to enrich CMV-specific T cells. Sequencing used cultured CD8+ T cells from PBMCs, obtained from culture after CMV antigen stimulation. The receptors stem from a human donor in good health (CMV status not recorded). Some clones in this sample may be carry-over from other donors' samples.

The chain has TRBV19 and TRBJ2-1; TRBD2 matches at 12 bases. The V gene's germline CDR1 is LNHDA and CDR2 SQIVND (reference sequence). This CDR3 region has 15 residues. The V gene end was trimmed by 5 bases and the J gene end by 15 bases; junction bases not matched to a gene: 14. CDR3 coding DNA: TGTGCCAGTAGTCCCCGACTAGCGGGGGCCCCGTCGGGGTTCTTC. It translates to CASSPRLAGAPSGFF.

The sample holds many counts of this clonotype. The CDR3 coding sequence is TGTGCCAGCAGCTCGGCAGGGGGAGGCACAGATACGCAGTATTTT. Residues: CASSSAGGGTDTQYF. The chain carries TRBV7-8 and TRBJ2-3; 7 bases line up with TRBD1. V was clipped by 4 bases and J by 1 base; unmatched bases: 5. The CDR3 runs to 15 residues. Germline CDR1 SGHVS, CDR2 FQNEAQ. Looking up the rest from reference TRBV7-8 and TRBJ2-3 gives the full variable domain: GAGVSQSPRYKVAKRGQDVALRCDPISGHVSLFWYQQALGQGPEFLTYFQNEAQLDKSGLPSDRFFAERPEGSVSTLKIQRTQQEDSAVYLCASSSAGGGTDTQYFGPGTRLTVL.

The V call is TRBV19, the J call TRBJ1-6, with TRBD1 as a possible D gene (5 bases). This CDR3 spans 13 amino acids. Trimming took off 9 bases at V and 4 bases at J, with 10 bases between the two ends. Germline V gene sequence: CDR1 LNHDA, CDR2 SQIVND (reference sequence). This CDR3 is CASRGRYNSPLHF. CDR3 nucleotides: TGTGCCAGCCGGGGACGGTATAATTCACCCCTCCACTTT.

The chain links TRBV7-4 to TRBJ2-1; D possibly corresponds to TRBD1 (5 bases). The CDR3 sequence is 15 residues long. Trimming cost V 2 bases and J 3 bases, with 11 bases left between them. CDR1 and CDR2 (germline): SGHVT, SQSDAQ. The CDR3 loop is CASSLNSGLYNEQFF. The CDR3 DNA sequence: TGTGCCAGCAGCTTAAATTCAGGGCTCTACAATGAGCAGTTCTTC.

This chain uses TRBV29-1 with TRBJ1-2, with unresolved D. With 0 bases removed from V and 1 base from J, the gap between germline ends came to 12 bases. There are 15 residues in the CDR3. From germline, CDR1 is SQVTM and CDR2 ANQGSEA. CDR3: CSVEDRPLNNYGYTF. DNA of the CDR3: TGCAGCGTTGAAGACCGCCCCCTTAATAACTATGGCTACACCTTC.

This clonotype came up a few times. The chain links TRBV25-1 to TRBJ2-7; 7 bases are shared with TRBD1. CDR3 size: 15 residues. Germline V CDR1 and CDR2: MGHDK, SYGVNS. With 6 bases clipped from V and 0 bases from J, the junction kept 8 bases outside the gene matches. In nucleotides, the CDR3 is TGTGCCAGCAGCGCCCAGGGGGACCCCTCCTACGAGCAGTACGTC. Translating gives CASSAQGDPSYEQYV.

Note on this clonotype: This may come from a read error, since a much larger clone is one base off. The V and J genes are TRBV12-3 or TRBV12-4 and TRBJ1-5; D is ambiguous. Trimming removed 5 bases from V and 2 bases from J, with 13 bases in between. The CDR3 is 15 amino acids. CDR3 DNA: TGTGCCAGCAGTACGTGGCAGCGAGGCAATCAGCCCCAGCATTTT. Its translation: CASSTWQRGNQPQHF.

This clonotype was picked up a small number of times. The genes are TRBV7-9 and TRBJ2-4; D tentatively fits TRBD1 or TRBD2 (5 bases each). CDR3 length: 12 residues. Deletions cut 4 bases from V and 12 bases from J, with 13 bases between. Germline V gene sequence: CDR1 SEHNR, CDR2 FQNEAQ (reference sequence). CDR3: CASSSPGTRQYF. The CDR3 DNA reads TGTGCCAGCAGCTCCCCCGGGACCCGTCAGTACTTC.

Concerning this clonotype: At one boundary the junction diverges from the germline segment, which might be a read error. The CDR3 sequence: CVSQRGVYNEQFF. The CDR3 DNA follows: TGTGTCAGCCAGCGGGGGGTCTACAATGAGCAGTTCTTC. The V gene is TRBV7-4, the J gene TRBJ2-1; 9 nucleotides line up with TRBD2. Germline V gene lookup returns CDR1 SGHVT and CDR2 SQSDAQ. The CDR3 covers 13 residues.

This chain connects TRBV27 to TRBJ2-5, with a weak D call TRBD2 (6 bases). Trimming removed 3 bases at V and 2 bases at J, with 16 bases between. CDR3 length equals 16 residues. CDR1 is MNHEY and CDR2 is SMNVEV in the germline V gene (reference sequence). The DNA of the CDR3 is TGTGCCAGCAGTTTTTCTCAATTGCGGGGACAAGAGACCCAGTACTTC. Its protein is CASSFSQLRGQETQYF.

V is TRBV28 and J is TRBJ1-2; D gene ambiguous. Trimming pared 5 bases from V and 2 bases from J, leaving 21 bases between. In germline, CDR1 is MDHEN, CDR2 SYDVKM. The CDR3 extends over 17 amino acids. The CDR3 here is CASSPPIGKTWNYGYTF. In DNA, the CDR3 is TGTGCCAGCAGTCCCCCGATAGGGAAGACGTGGAACTATGGCTACACCTTC.

The chain carries TRBV7-8 and TRBJ1-5; maybe TRBD1 (6 bases). Trimming removed 5 bases at V and 2 bases at J, with 16 bases between. CDR3 size: 16 residues. Germline V CDR1 and CDR2: SGHVS, FQNEAQ. The CDR3 DNA sequence: TGTGCCAGCAGCCCCTACAGGGTTAGTGGCAATCAGCCCCAGCATTTT. This gives the protein CASSPYRVSGNQPQHF.

This chain connects TRBV6-5 to TRBJ2-2; 7 nucleotides match TRBD2. CDR1 is MNHEY, CDR2 SVGAGI, per germline. CDR3 size: 16 residues. Losses at the gene ends were 1 base for V and 0 bases for J; bases not matched to a gene: 2. In DNA form, the CDR3 reads TGTGCCAGCAGTTACTGGGACTACCCGAACACCGGGGAGCTGTTTTTT. Translating it yields CASSYWDYPNTGELFF.

This clonotype appeared many times. The chain employs TRBV7-8 and TRBJ2-3; D is undetermined. In germline, CDR1 is SGHVS, CDR2 FQNEAQ. Trimming pared 3 bases from V and 5 bases from J, leaving 3 bases between. This CDR3 is 11 amino acids long. The CDR3 DNA reads as TGTGCCAGCAGCTTTCAAGATACGCAGTATTTT. This codes for CASSFQDTQYF.

This clonotype was observed a few times. V gene TRBV19 combines with J gene TRBJ2-2, with D possibly called TRBD1 or TRBD2 (6 bases each). CDR1 is LNHDA and CDR2 is SQIVND in the germline V gene (reference sequence). The CDR3 is 13 amino acids. With 8 bases removed from V and 5 bases from J, the gap between germline ends came to 12 bases. The CDR3 region is CASRGGGTGELFF. The CDR3 region has the DNA TGTGCCAGTCGCGGAGGGGGTACCGGGGAGCTGTTTTTT.

This clonotype was counted at least ten times. The V gene is TRBV7-8, the J gene TRBJ2-7; 8 bases align to TRBD1. Germline assignment: CDR1 SGHVS and CDR2 FQNEAQ. Germline trimming cut 6 bases from V and 4 bases from J; bases unmatched to any gene: 11. The CDR3 is 15 amino acids. The CDR3 DNA is TGTGCCAGCAGATCCTCCAGGGGGCAAATTTACGAGCAGTACGTC. This translates into CASRSSRGQIYEQYV.

The CDR3 DNA follows: TGTGCCAGCAGCTTAGGCAGGACCCTATACGAGCAGTACGTC. Translated, it gives CASSLGRTLYEQYV. The chain couples TRBV13 to TRBJ2-7; the D is unclear. V lost 0 bases to trimming and J lost 4 bases, with 10 bases between them. Germline assignment: CDR1 PRHDT and CDR2 FYEKMQ (reference sequence). This CDR3 contains 14 residues.

This clonotype showed up many times. The chain carries TRBV5-4 and TRBJ2-7; D tentatively reads TRBD1 or TRBD2 (5 bases each). Germline lookup yields CDR1 SGHNT and CDR2 YYREEE (reference sequence). V lost 2 bases and J lost 2, with 8 bases in between. The CDR3 spans 13 residues. CDR3 DNA: TGTGCCAGCAGCTTTTTGGGGGCCTACGAGCAGTACTTC. Translating it yields CASSFLGAYEQYF.

The rearrangement uses TRBV7-9 and TRBJ2-2; D call uncertain. This CDR3 is built from 13 residues. Germline V gene data show CDR1 as SEHNR and CDR2 as FQNEAQ (reference sequence). V lost 5 bases to trimming and J lost 7 bases, with 11 bases between them. This chain's CDR3 is CASSHMAGGELFF. For the CDR3, the DNA is TGTGCCAGCAGCCACATGGCCGGCGGGGAGCTGTTTTTT.

This clonotype appeared a few times. The CDR3 protein is CASGFRGYEQYF. The DNA for the CDR3 is TGTGCTAGTGGTTTCAGGGGCTACGAGCAGTACTTC. The chain joins TRBV12-5 to TRBJ2-7; tentatively, D is TRBD1 (6 bases). V was pared by 3 bases and J by 3 bases, with 6 bases between. Germline CDR1 and CDR2: LGHNT and FRNRAP. CDR3 length: 12 residues.

V usage is TRBV6-5 and J usage is TRBJ1-2, with 9 positions matching TRBD1. The CDR3 spans 14 residues. J gave up 7 bases and V 6 bases, and 9 bases lay outside the gene matches. Per germline, CDR1 MNHEY and CDR2 SVGAGI. CDR3 bases: TGTGCCAGCAGGCCGGGACAGGGTCGTTCTGGCTACACCTTC. Translation gives CASRPGQGRSGYTF.

V usage is TRBV5-6 and J usage is TRBJ2-7, with D possibly TRBD1 on 7 matching bases. The CDR3 is made up of 14 amino acids. Germline lookup yields CDR1 SGHDT and CDR2 YYEEEE. V was trimmed by 3 bases and J by 4 bases, leaving 14 bases between them. CDR3 in amino acids: CASSSGDSIYEQYV. CDR3 sequence (DNA): TGTGCCAGCAGCTCGGGGGACAGCATTTACGAGCAGTACGTC.

This chain uses TRBV3-1 with TRBJ2-7; D not resolved. V lost 4 bases to trimming and J lost 5 bases, with 18 bases between them. Looked up from germline, CDR1 is LGHDT and CDR2 is YNNKEL (reference sequence). The CDR3 covers 15 residues. The CDR3 reads CASSLDPSGGNEQYF. The CDR3 DNA is TGTGCCAGCAGCCTAGACCCCTCAGGTGGAAACGAGCAGTACTTC.

The sample holds many counts of this clonotype. The chain links TRBV7-8 to TRBJ2-3; D not resolved. The germline V gene encodes CDR1 SGHVS and CDR2 FQNEAQ. Trimming removed 8 bases at V and 6 bases at J, with 15 bases between. The CDR3 loop spans 13 amino acids. The DNA of the CDR3 is TGTGCCAGCTTAGCTTCTTGGAATGATACGCAGTATTTT. It encodes CASLASWNDTQYF.

V and J are TRBV27 and TRBJ2-5; D gene unclear. Trimming took off 0 bases at V and 5 bases at J, with 10 bases between the two ends. The CDR3 consists of 14 residues. Per the germline V gene, CDR1 is MNHEY and CDR2 is SMNVEV (reference sequence). DNA of the CDR3: TGTGCCAGCAGTTTATCGGCAATACGGGAGACCCAGTACTTC. Translation: CASSLSAIRETQYF.

V gene TRBV24-1 combines with J gene TRBJ2-1; D unclear. This CDR3 spans 14 amino acids. Germline-derived CDR1 and CDR2 are KGHDR and SFDVKD. The V gene lost 4 bases and the J gene lost 5 bases, with 11 bases spanning the gap. CDR3 in DNA: TGTGCCACCAGTGAATCCGGAAACGACAATGAGCAGTTCTTC. Amino acid sequence: CATSESGNDNEQFF.

The chain combines TRBV6-6 with TRBJ2-7; D is tentatively TRBD1 or TRBD2 (5 bases each). Germline CDR1 MNHNY, CDR2 SVGAGI (reference sequence). This CDR3 contains 13 residues. The V end was cut by 7 bases, the J end by 3 bases, with 13 bases between. CDR3 bases: TGTGCCAGCAACTCGGGACGGATCTACGAGCAGTACGTC. Encoded protein: CASNSGRIYEQYV.

The chain joins TRBV20-1 to TRBJ2-7; no definite D call. V dropped 3 bases and J dropped 2 bases, with 8 bases sitting between them. This CDR3 spans 12 amino acids. The germline V gene encodes CDR1 DFQATT and CDR2 SNEGSKA (reference sequence). The CDR3 region has the DNA TGCAGTGCTAGTCATCCTACCTACGAGCAGTACGTC. As protein: CSASHPTYEQYV.

CDR3 protein: CASSLVPGLGDYNEQFF. The CDR3 DNA reads as TGTGCCAGCAGCTTGGTTCCAGGCCTAGGGGATTACAATGAGCAGTTCTTC. The chain recombines TRBV5-6 with TRBJ2-1, with D possibly being TRBD1 (5 bases). The CDR3 runs to 17 residues. The ends were cut back, 0 bases at V and 4 bases at J, with 17 bases in the middle. Per the germline V gene, CDR1 is SGHDT and CDR2 is YYEEEE.